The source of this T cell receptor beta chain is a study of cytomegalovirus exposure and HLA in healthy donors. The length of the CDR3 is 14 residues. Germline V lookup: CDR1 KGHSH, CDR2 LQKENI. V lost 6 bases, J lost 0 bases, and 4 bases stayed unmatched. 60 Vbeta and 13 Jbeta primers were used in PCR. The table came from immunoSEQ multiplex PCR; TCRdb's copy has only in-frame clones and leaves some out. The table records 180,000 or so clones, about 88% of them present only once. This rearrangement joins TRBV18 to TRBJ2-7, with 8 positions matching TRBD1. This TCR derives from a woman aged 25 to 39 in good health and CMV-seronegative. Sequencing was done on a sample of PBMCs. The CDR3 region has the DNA TGTGCCAGCTCCGGACAGGGTAACTCCTACGAGCAGTACTTC. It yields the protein CASSGQGNSYEQYF.